The 20 T cell receptor beta chains below come from one sample, sequenced in a study of blood T cells in healthy people across ages. Then a second PCR, running roughly 7 to 11 cycles, was carried out with a sample-barcoded 5' primer and a J-beta primer mix. TCRdb reanalysed the 5' RACE reads using MiXCR and keeps one entry per CDR3 protein. The table includes roughly 1.6 million distinct CDR3 sequences, roughly 30% detected once. Sequenced material: blood. These receptors came from a young woman in good health.

This clonotype occurred a few times. The chain links TRBV10-3 to TRBJ2-1; 13 nucleotides agree with TRBD2. J gave up 9 bases and V 2 bases, and 7 bases lay outside the gene matches. The germline CDR1 and CDR2 sequences are ENHRY and SYGVKD. CDR3 size: 16 residues. CDR3 coding DNA: TGTGCCATCAGTGAGACCGGGACTAGCGGGATGGGTGAGCAGTTCTTC. Its translation: CAISETGTSGMGEQFF.

J is TRBJ1-2 and V is TRBV6-1; a possible D gene is TRBD1 (5 bases). The CDR3 runs to 16 residues. Germline V gene data show CDR1 as MNHNS and CDR2 as SASEGT. The V and J ends lost 4 bases and 4 bases respectively, with 19 bases between them. The CDR3 DNA is TGTGCCAGCAGTGGCTCCCGGGACCTCCCTAGCTATGGCTACACCTTC. This sequence encodes CASSGSRDLPSYGYTF.

This clonotype showed up just a few times. This rearrangement joins TRBV11-3 to TRBJ2-2, with 7 positions matching TRBD2. Germline V gene sequence: CDR1 SGHNT, CDR2 YENEEA. The CDR3 contains 16 residues. V gave up 5 bases and J gave up 4 bases; unmatched junction bases: 10. The CDR3 sequence is CASSPDPAGATGELFF. The DNA for the CDR3 is TGTGCCAGCAGCCCCGACCCCGCGGGAGCCACCGGGGAGCTGTTTTTT. The full variable domain, rest sourced from reference TRBV11-3 and TRBJ2-2, is EAGVVQSPRYKIIEKKQPVAFWCNPISGHNTLYWYLQNLGQGPELLIRYENEEAVDDSQLPKDRFSAERLKGVDSTLKIQPAELGDSAVYLCASSPDPAGATGELFFGEGSRLTVL.

The rearrangement joins TRBV4-1 to TRBJ1-5; TRBD1 is a possible D gene (5 bases). The CDR3 covers 15 residues. Trimming took off 0 bases at V and 4 bases at J, with 10 bases between the two ends. Germline V CDR1 and CDR2: MGHRA, YSYEKL. The CDR3 is CASSQDPRGNQPQHF. DNA for the CDR3: TGCGCCAGCAGCCAAGATCCTAGGGGAAATCAGCCCCAGCATTTT.

The V call is TRBV20-1, the J call TRBJ2-7, with 8 bases identical to TRBD1. The CDR3 runs 16 residues. Germline V gene sequence: CDR1 DFQATT, CDR2 SNEGSKA (reference sequence). The J segment lost 2 bases and the V segment lost 0 bases, leaving 9 bases of the junction unmatched. The CDR3 here is CSARDAGTGGTYEQYF. In nucleotides, the CDR3 is TGCAGTGCTAGAGATGCTGGGACAGGAGGAACCTACGAGCAGTACTTC.

This clonotype was seen ten or more times. DNA of the CDR3: TGCGCCAGCACCTCGAATAGCGGGGGGGCACAAAGCGAGCAGTTCTTC. The encoded protein is CASTSNSGGAQSEQFF. The V call is TRBV10-2, the J call TRBJ2-1, with TRBD2 identical over 11 bases. Germline values: CDR1 WSHSY, CDR2 SAAADI. The CDR3 loop spans 16 amino acids. V was pared by 7 bases and J by 10 bases, with 15 bases of the junction left unmatched.

This clonotype was found a few times. The rearrangement joins TRBV2 to TRBJ1-2, with D unclear. The CDR3 covers 14 residues. Trimming shortened V by 6 bases and J by 4 bases, and 15 bases separated the two germline ends. Germline lookup yields CDR1 SNHLY and CDR2 FYNNEI. The DNA of the CDR3 is TGTGCCAGCAGGCGTCTCCGGGTGGCCTATGGCTACACCTTC. Its translation: CASRRLRVAYGYTF.

This chain links TRBV9 with TRBJ2-5, with D unresolved. The CDR3 spans 15 residues. The V end was cut by 0 bases, the J end by 3 bases, with 12 bases between. From germline, CDR1 is SGDLS and CDR2 YYNGEE. CDR3 sequence: CASSVGVLPKETQYF. The CDR3 coding sequence is TGTGCCAGCAGCGTAGGAGTTCTGCCAAAAGAGACCCAGTACTTC.

This chain uses TRBV11-1 with TRBJ2-2; no definite D call. This CDR3 region has 14 residues. The V end lost 5 bases, the J end lost 4 bases, and 11 bases lay between the germline ends. Germline loops: CDR1 SGHAT, CDR2 FQDESV (reference sequence). The DNA of the CDR3 is TGTGCCAGCAGCCCACACCTTCCCACCGGGGAGCTGTTTTTT. Protein sequence: CASSPHLPTGELFF. Supplemented by reference TRBV11-1 and TRBJ2-2, the full variable domain reads EAEVAQSPRYKITEKSQAVAFWCDPISGHATLYWYRQILGQGPELLVQFQDESVVDDSQLPKDRFSAERLKGVDSTLKIQPAELGDSAMYLCASSPHLPTGELFFGEGSRLTVL.

This clonotype was counted only a few times. V is TRBV12-3 or TRBV12-4 and J is TRBJ2-5; D gene ambiguous. This CDR3 is 14 amino acids long. The germline V and J ends were trimmed by 1 base and 0 bases, with 6 bases remaining between them. The CDR3 DNA reads as TGTGCCAGCAGTTTAGGGTCCTACCAAGAGACCCAGTACTTC. Protein sequence: CASSLGSYQETQYF.

This clonotype has a handful of counts. The CDR3 bases are TGTGCCATCGTGAGGGCCGGGGAGCTGTTTTTT. Protein: CAIVRAGELFF. This chain joins TRBV10-3 and TRBJ2-2; tentative D call: TRBD2 (5 bases). The CDR3 contains 11 residues. Germline CDR1 ENHRY, CDR2 SYGVKD. Trimming left V 8 bases short and J 6 bases short, with 7 bases between.

V is TRBV5-1 and J is TRBJ1-2; D is possibly TRBD1 (6 bases). Germline V gives CDR1 SGHRS, CDR2 YFSETQ. CDR3 length: 16 amino acids. The ends were cut back, 0 bases at V and 4 bases at J, with 16 bases in the middle. CDR3 sequence (DNA): TGCGCCAGCAGCTTGGAGATGGGGACAACCATCTATGGCTACACCTTC. Amino acids: CASSLEMGTTIYGYTF.

The chain uses TRBV7-9 and TRBJ2-1; 12 bases line up with TRBD2. The trim removed 1 base at V and 8 bases at J, leaving 3 bases unmatched. Per germline, CDR1 SEHNR and CDR2 FQNEAQ (reference sequence). The CDR3 consists of 15 residues. The CDR3 DNA sequence: TGTGCCAGCAGCTTAGGGACTAGCGGGATTTATGAGCAGTTCTTC. Its translation is CASSLGTSGIYEQFF.

V usage is TRBV20-1 and J usage is TRBJ2-1, with no clear D. V lost 1 base, J lost 2 bases, and 15 bases lay in between. Looked up from germline, CDR1 is DFQATT and CDR2 is SNEGSKA (reference sequence). The CDR3 runs 16 residues. CDR3 sequence reads: CSARASASGPYNEQFF. As DNA, the CDR3 is TGCAGTGCTAGAGCTTCGGCTAGTGGACCCTACAATGAGCAGTTCTTC.

The chain employs TRBV12-3 or TRBV12-4 and TRBJ2-3, with D perhaps matching TRBD1 (7 bases). CDR3 length equals 17 residues. The V gene lost 5 bases and the J gene lost 0 bases, with 18 bases spanning the gap. The CDR3 spells CASSIQGGLTSTDTQYF. CDR3 coding DNA: TGTGCCAGCAGTATCCAGGGGGGATTAACTAGCACAGATACGCAGTATTTT.

The gene calls are TRBV7-2 and TRBJ2-2; no reliable D call. The CDR3 has 17 residues. Germline loops: CDR1 SGHTA, CDR2 FQGNSA. V was pared by 0 bases and J by 4 bases, with 15 bases between. CDR3 loop: CASSLAPGHSPTGELFF. The CDR3 DNA follows: TGTGCCAGCAGCTTAGCCCCGGGCCATTCCCCCACCGGGGAGCTGTTTTTT.

J is TRBJ2-4 and V is TRBV4-1; no definite D call. The end of the DNA is better explained by TRBJ2-7, so the J call may be wrong. CDR1 is MGHRA and CDR2 is YSYEKL in the germline V gene. The CDR3 is 17 amino acids. CDR3 bases: TGCGCCAGCAGCCAAGGTGTGTGGGGAAAGGAAACCTACGAGCAGTACTTC. This encodes CASSQGVWGKETYEQYF.

About this clonotype itself: A junction boundary mismatches the germline segment, possibly from a read error. The chain carries TRBV29-1 and TRBJ2-3, with a weak D call TRBD2 (6 bases). Germline CDR1 and CDR2: SQVTM and ANQGSEA. The CDR3 runs to 15 residues. CDR3 nucleotide sequence: TGCAGCGTTGTTTGGGGGGAGAGGGTGACAGATACGCGGTATTTT. It yields the protein CSVVWGERVTDTRYF.

The chain uses TRBV7-9 and TRBJ2-1, with D perhaps TRBD1 or TRBD2 (6 bases each). This CDR3 contains 14 residues. The germline V gene encodes CDR1 SEHNR and CDR2 FQNEAQ (reference sequence). Trimming removed 5 bases from V and 7 bases from J, with 15 bases in between. The CDR3 protein is CASSLGKGGNEQFF. For the CDR3, the DNA is TGTGCCAGCAGCCTCGGGAAGGGGGGAAATGAGCAGTTCTTC.

This clonotype was counted between two and nine times. CDR3 sequence (DNA): TGCGCCAGCAGCTTGGAATACAGAGAGGGTAATTCACCCCTCCACTTT. Residues: CASSLEYREGNSPLHF. The V call is TRBV5-1, the J call TRBJ1-6; no reliable D call. V was trimmed by 0 bases and J by 6 bases, leaving 13 bases between them. In germline, CDR1 is SGHRS, CDR2 YFSETQ. This CDR3 region has 16 residues.